This T cell receptor (beta chain) is drawn from a study of blood T cell repertoires in COVID-19. Germline CDR1 reads LGHDT; CDR2 reads YNNKEL (reference sequence). This CDR3 comprises 14 residues. V lost 3 bases and J lost 7, with 15 bases in between. Produced via immunoSEQ multiplex PCR; TCRdb's table is partial and in-frame only. The top ten hold 1% to 1.5% of the sample, which has about 300,000 clones, about 88% seen once. What was sequenced was peripheral blood. This clonotype was obtained from a man in his sixties or seventies with acute or convalescent COVID-19. V and J are TRBV3-1 (or the pseudogene TRBV3-2) and TRBJ1-2, with D possibly TRBD1 on 5 matching bases. The chain's CDR3 is CASSQTNQGTGYTF. CDR3 DNA sequence: TGTGCCAGCAGCCAGACAAACCAGGGAACTGGCTACACCTTC.